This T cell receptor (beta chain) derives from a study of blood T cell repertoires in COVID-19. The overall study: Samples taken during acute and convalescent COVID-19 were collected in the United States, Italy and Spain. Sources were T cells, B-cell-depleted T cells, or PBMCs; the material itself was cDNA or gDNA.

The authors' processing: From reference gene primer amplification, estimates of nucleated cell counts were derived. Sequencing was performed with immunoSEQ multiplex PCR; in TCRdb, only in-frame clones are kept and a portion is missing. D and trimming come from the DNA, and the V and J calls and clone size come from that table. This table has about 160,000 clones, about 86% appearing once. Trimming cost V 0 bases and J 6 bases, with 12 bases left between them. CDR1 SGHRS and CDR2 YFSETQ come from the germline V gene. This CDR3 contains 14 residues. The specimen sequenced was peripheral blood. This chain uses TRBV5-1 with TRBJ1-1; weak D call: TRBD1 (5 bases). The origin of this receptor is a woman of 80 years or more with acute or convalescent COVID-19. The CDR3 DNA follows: TGCGCCAGCAGCTTGGCCACGGGAGGGGCTGAAGCTTTCTTT. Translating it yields CASSLATGGAEAFF.